Each of the 21 T cell receptor beta chains below was sequenced from the same sample in a study of response to subunit inactivated influenza vaccine. TCRdb analysed the RT-PCR reads with MiXCR anew, one entry per CDR3 protein. Of hundreds of thousands of distinct CDR3 sequences listed, around a sixth were seen once; the top ten hold roughly a tenth. Sequencing was performed on PBMCs from blood, taken 5 to 6 days after vaccination. These TCRs come from a man between 50 and 59 years old who received an inactivated influenza vaccine.

In its sample, this clonotype was seen a few times. V usage is TRBV29-1 and J usage is TRBJ1-2, with TRBD1 matching over 7 bases. CDR1 is SQVTM, CDR2 ANQGSEA, per germline. After removal of 3 bases from V and 7 bases from J, the junction contained 8 bases not matched to a gene. This CDR3 is 13 amino acids long. The CDR3 DNA is TGCAGCGTTGAGGGGAGGGGGCCTTTTGGCTACACCTTC. This encodes CSVEGRGPFGYTF.

This clonotype showed up many times. The rearrangement joins TRBV12-3 or TRBV12-4 to TRBJ2-2; the D is unclear. Trimming shortened V by 4 bases and J by 3 bases, and 6 bases separated the two germline ends. This CDR3 has 13 residues. In DNA, the CDR3 is TGTGCCAGCAGTTGGCGGTACACCGGGGAGCTGTTTTTT. It codes for CASSWRYTGELFF.

The chain couples TRBV15 to TRBJ1-4; D not resolved. V lost 3 bases, J lost 7 bases, and 18 bases lay in between. Germline assignment: CDR1 LNHNV and CDR2 YYDKDF (reference sequence). CDR3 size: 16 residues. The CDR3 spells CATSRETAGRSEKLFF. CDR3 sequence (DNA): TGTGCCACCAGCAGGGAAACCGCCGGGAGGTCTGAAAAACTGTTTTTT.

This clonotype occurred a few times. The genes are TRBV18 and TRBJ2-1, with D possibly matching TRBD2 (5 bases). Germline CDR1 and CDR2: KGHSH and LQKENI. Between the trimmed V and J ends, which lost 2 bases and 1 base, there was a span of 12 bases. CDR3 size: 16 residues. CDR3 loop: CASSPTGIRSYNEQFF. The CDR3 bases are TGTGCCAGCTCACCAACGGGGATTAGGTCCTACAATGAGCAGTTCTTC.

This chain uses TRBV4-2 with TRBJ2-1, with 9 bases that match TRBD1. V dropped 4 bases and J dropped 5; count of bases not matched to a gene: 12. The CDR3 runs to 17 residues. The germline V gene has CDR1 LGHNA and CDR2 YNFKEQ. The chain's CDR3 is CASSPKIGTGSNNEQFF. In nucleotides, the CDR3 is TGTGCCAGCAGCCCAAAGATCGGGACAGGGAGTAACAATGAGCAGTTCTTC.

The CDR3 sequence is CSVEEKRRSSYEQYF. The CDR3, as DNA: TGCAGCGTTGAAGAAAAGAGGCGGTCCTCCTACGAGCAGTACTTC. V usage is TRBV29-1 and J usage is TRBJ2-7; D is ambiguous. The CDR3 totals 15 residues. V gave up 0 bases and J gave up 0 bases, with 12 bases separating them. The germline V gene encodes CDR1 SQVTM and CDR2 ANQGSEA.

This clonotype showed up many times. CDR3 sequence: CSVEVGTRGETQYF. CDR3 in DNA: TGCAGCGTTGAAGTCGGGACGAGGGGGGAGACCCAGTACTTC. This chain connects TRBV29-1 to TRBJ2-5; D possibly corresponds to TRBD1 (6 bases). V was cut by 1 base and J by 5 bases, with 14 bases left in between. CDR3 length: 14 residues. CDR1 and CDR2 from the germline V gene are SQVTM and ANQGSEA.

The V and J genes are TRBV29-1 and TRBJ2-7; 7 nucleotides agree with TRBD1. The junction had 2 bases not matched to a gene; V was cut back by 0 bases and J by 3 bases. Germline CDR1 SQVTM, CDR2 ANQGSEA. The CDR3 is 13 amino acids. The CDR3 loop is CSVEEQGIYEQYF. As DNA, the CDR3 is TGCAGCGTTGAAGAACAGGGGATCTACGAGCAGTACTTC.

This clonotype was seen once. This chain uses TRBV9 with TRBJ1-5, with D uncertain. Deletions cut 0 bases from V and 9 bases from J, with 10 bases between. The CDR3 extends over 13 amino acids. The germline V gene has CDR1 SGDLS and CDR2 YYNGEE. CDR3 coding DNA: TGTGCCAGCAGCGTAGTGGGAGATGGGCCCCAGCATTTT. Encoded protein: CASSVVGDGPQHF.

This clonotype was seen many times. The chain joins TRBV7-9 to TRBJ2-1, with D possibly being TRBD2 (5 bases). Germline CDR1 SEHNR, CDR2 FQNEAQ (reference sequence). This CDR3 spans 12 amino acids. The ends were cut back, 8 bases at V and 8 bases at J, with 13 bases in the middle. DNA for the CDR3: TGTGCCAGCTCCCTAGCTCTGGATGAGCAGTTCTTC. Residues: CASSLALDEQFF.

This clonotype was seen only a few times. The CDR3 spells CASSLRSASYNEQFF. The DNA for the CDR3 is TGTGCCAGCAGCTTACGGTCAGCATCCTACAATGAGCAGTTCTTC. The rearrangement joins TRBV7-2 to TRBJ2-1, with D hard to call. CDR1 is SGHTA and CDR2 is FQGNSA in the germline V gene. The V and J ends lost 2 bases and 1 base respectively, with 9 bases between them. The CDR3 has 15 amino acids.

This chain uses TRBV20-1 with TRBJ2-3; D not certain. Between the trimmed V and J ends, which lost 5 bases and 6 bases, there was a span of 18 bases. Germline CDR1 is DFQATT and CDR2 is SNEGSKA (reference sequence). The CDR3 is 14 amino acids. In DNA, the CDR3 is TGCAGTGCTGAGGACCCGCGGCGGTTTGATACGCAGTATTTT. Amino acid sequence: CSAEDPRRFDTQYF.

This clonotype has more than one count but fewer than ten. The chain recombines TRBV20-1 with TRBJ2-4; TRBD1 matches 7 bases. The length of the CDR3 is 14 residues. From germline, CDR1 is DFQATT and CDR2 SNEGSKA (reference sequence). The junction had 2 bases not matched to a gene; V was cut back by 0 bases and J by 3 bases. The CDR3 nucleotides read TGCAGTGCTAGAGACGACAGGGACAAAAACATTCAGTACTTC. Protein product: CSARDDRDKNIQYF.

The chain has TRBV28 and TRBJ2-4, with D unresolved. Trimming removed 3 bases at V and 8 bases at J, with 8 bases between. The CDR3 is 12 amino acids. CDR1 and CDR2 from the germline V gene are MDHEN and SYDVKM. This chain's CDR3 is CASSFGWDIQYF. Here the CDR3 DNA reads TGTGCCAGCAGTTTCGGGTGGGACATTCAGTACTTC.

The rearrangement joins TRBV12-3 or TRBV12-4 to TRBJ1-1; D remains ambiguous. This CDR3 contains 16 residues. The ends were cut back, 5 bases at V and 5 bases at J, with 21 bases in the middle. DNA for the CDR3: TGTGCCAGCAGTCCCACCGGGTCCCAGACGGGGACTGAAGCTTTCTTT. It yields the protein CASSPTGSQTGTEAFF.

This clonotype was found many times. V gene TRBV5-1 combines with J gene TRBJ2-7; possibly TRBD2 for D (5 bases). Germline-derived CDR1 and CDR2 are SGHRS and YFSETQ. Trimming stripped 4 bases from V and 3 bases from J, with 14 bases between. The CDR3 length is 14 residues. In DNA form, the CDR3 reads TGCGCCAGCAGCGTGCTAGCAAAAAGCTACGAGCAGTACTTC. It specifies CASSVLAKSYEQYF.

Here the CDR3 DNA reads TGTGCCAGCAGTGGGGACAGAAACTACGAGCAGTACTTC. Translation: CASSGDRNYEQYF. This chain connects TRBV6-2 or TRBV6-3 to TRBJ2-7, with 7 bases that match TRBD1. Germline V gives CDR1 MNHEY, CDR2 SVGEGT. J was trimmed by 3 bases and V by 5 bases; bases with no gene match: 4. This CDR3 is 13 amino acids long.

The chain is built from TRBV4-1 and TRBJ2-6; D is unclear. The ends were cut back, 1 base at V and 0 bases at J, with 10 bases in the middle. Germline loops: CDR1 MGHRA, CDR2 YSYEKL. The CDR3 has 17 amino acids. For the CDR3, the DNA is TGCGCCAGCAGCCAAGGATCACACCGCTCTGGGGCCAACGTCCTGACTTTC. Translation gives CASSQGSHRSGANVLTF.

The gene calls are TRBV6-2 or TRBV6-3 and TRBJ2-1; TRBD2 matches at 7 bases. Germline V gene sequence: CDR1 MNHEY, CDR2 SVGEGT. V lost 0 bases and J lost 8; bases outside the gene matches: 13. CDR3 length equals 17 residues. Here the CDR3 DNA reads TGTGCCAGCAGTTACTCGGGGAGGGTACGGTGGCGTGATGAGCAGTTCTTC. It yields the protein CASSYSGRVRWRDEQFF.

The chain couples TRBV12-3 or TRBV12-4 to TRBJ2-3; 11 bases map to TRBD2. V trimming: 7 bases; J trimming: 10 bases; junction bases outside the gene matches: 13. The CDR3 extends over 15 amino acids. The CDR3 region has the DNA TGTGCCAGCACCATTAGCGGGAGGGCTTCCGCCGCGCAGTATTTT. This encodes CASTISGRASAAQYF.

As regards this clonotype: A much bigger clone sits one base away, suggesting this may be a read error. The rearrangement links TRBV5-1 to TRBJ2-3, with a weak D call TRBD1 (5 bases). Germline V gene sequence: CDR1 SGHRS, CDR2 YFSETQ. The length of the CDR3 is 14 residues. The CDR3 reads CATHPGQSIDTQYF. DNA for the CDR3: TGCGCCACCCACCCAGGACAAAGCATAGATACGCAGTATTTT.